This T cell receptor (beta chain) derives from a study of identifying expanded T cells in peripheral blood (dated by TCRdb to 2018 to 2020). At the level of the whole study: Separate aliquots of the same genomic DNA pool were sequenced to produce technical replicates, and four replicates were compared in pairs. On the study overall, not on this receptor specifically: For all healthy donors, the variance in clone template counts between approximately 2-week samples rose significantly as total template count increased. About 1.3 differentially abundant clones were flagged by the binomial model between technical replicates, whereas about 15 and 19 were flagged over around two weeks and four weeks, respectively. The authors expected that over much longer intervals, such as months to years, biological variance in healthy repertoires might increase even further. The beta-binomial model significantly reduced the number of clones called differentially abundant and the false-positive rate across all healthy-donor time intervals.

During the collection period, no immune events, such as infections, were documented for the healthy donors. To calibrate time-dependent variance in a beta-binomial model of T-cell clone differential abundance, blood repertoires from healthy donors were used as a training cohort. There were 10 healthy donors in the training cohort, of whom 3 were female and 7 were male. On average the donors were around 41 years old, and their ages spanned about 29 to 64 years. Whole blood was collected from each healthy donor at three time points spaced two weeks apart and obtained from a commercial supplier. For immunosequencing, genomic DNA was extracted from unsorted whole blood. Concerning this clone itself: Its antigen remains unidentified. Base quality data are lacking; no much larger clone is found one base away.

The germline V gene gives CDR1 as SNHLY and CDR2 as FYNNEI. At the junction V is shortened by 2 bases and J by 2 bases, with 10 bases in between. From its cysteine to its phenylalanine, the CDR3 spans 15 amino acids. Solely the CDR3 DNA is kept, with 45 bases framed from the first base. The immunoSEQ Assay, which relies on bias-controlled multiplex PCR amplification of genomic DNA, was used to profile TCRbeta CDR3 regions. Processing in the source paper ran as follows. To quantify the absolute abundance of each unique TCRbeta CDR3 region, the sequences were collapsed and filtered. Differential abundance was assessed using a binomial (Fisher-equivalent) model and a beta-binomial model in which time-dependent variance fitted from healthy donors was added. Any clone with fewer than 5 combined templates was excluded, and a clone was called differentially abundant if its Benjamini-Hochberg FDR was below 0.01. In the beta-binomial model, variance was expressed as a function of the total template count across the two samples, in the form v = (b*log(k)+a)^2. This is the immuneACCESS table as TCRdb keeps it, with only in-frame sequences that have V and J called. A part of the clones is gone; compared with another copy, unresolved V genes explain less than half, and the rest is unexplained. The D gene and trimming were derived from the DNA, and the V and J assignments and clone size from that table. The sample includes under 150,000 clones, with 75% to 90% observed a single time. Of the sample, approximately 3% is held by the ten largest clones.

The receptor chain draws on TRBV2 and TRBJ1-5; no D gene call is confident. Sample: blood. The TCR comes from a person aged 18 to 75 in good health. The DNA sequence is given as TGTGCCAGCAGTGAACTGGGGAATGGCAATCAGCCCCAGCATTTT. Its protein product is CASSELGNGNQPQHF. Joined to the reference TRBV2 and TRBJ1-5 proteins, this CDR3 gives the full variable domain: EPEVTQTPSHQVTQMGQEVILRCVPISNHLYFYWYRQILGQKVEFLVSFYNNEISEKSEIFDDQFSVERPDGSNFTLKIRSTKLEDSAMYFCASSELGNGNQPQHFGDGTRLSIL.